The clone carrying this T cell receptor (beta chain) was counted only a few times. Per the authors' pipeline: Amplification from reference gene primers served as the basis for estimated nucleated cell counts. The assay was immunoSEQ multiplex PCR, and TCRdb's table has in-frame clones only and misses some. That table gives V, J and clone size, and the DNA gave D and trimming. The table shows 150,000 to 200,000 clones, with about four fifths occurring only once. This sample stems from a study of blood T cell repertoires in COVID-19. For the study at large: Both acute and convalescent COVID-19 samples were obtained from the United States, Italy and Spain. PBMCs, B-cell-depleted T cells, or T cells provided the cDNA or gDNA that made up the material.

J was trimmed by 3 bases and V by 0 bases; bases with no gene match: 7. Germline V lookup: CDR1 LGHNT, CDR2 FRNRAP. The CDR3 is made up of 18 amino acids. This TCR was sampled from a man in his sixties with acute or convalescent COVID-19. Source material: peripheral blood. This chain joins TRBV12-5 and TRBJ2-3; 12 bases match TRBD2. CDR3 in amino acids: CASGLVPDGLAGTDTQYF. In DNA form, the CDR3 reads TGTGCTAGTGGTTTGGTACCTGACGGACTAGCGGGGACAGATACGCAGTATTTT.